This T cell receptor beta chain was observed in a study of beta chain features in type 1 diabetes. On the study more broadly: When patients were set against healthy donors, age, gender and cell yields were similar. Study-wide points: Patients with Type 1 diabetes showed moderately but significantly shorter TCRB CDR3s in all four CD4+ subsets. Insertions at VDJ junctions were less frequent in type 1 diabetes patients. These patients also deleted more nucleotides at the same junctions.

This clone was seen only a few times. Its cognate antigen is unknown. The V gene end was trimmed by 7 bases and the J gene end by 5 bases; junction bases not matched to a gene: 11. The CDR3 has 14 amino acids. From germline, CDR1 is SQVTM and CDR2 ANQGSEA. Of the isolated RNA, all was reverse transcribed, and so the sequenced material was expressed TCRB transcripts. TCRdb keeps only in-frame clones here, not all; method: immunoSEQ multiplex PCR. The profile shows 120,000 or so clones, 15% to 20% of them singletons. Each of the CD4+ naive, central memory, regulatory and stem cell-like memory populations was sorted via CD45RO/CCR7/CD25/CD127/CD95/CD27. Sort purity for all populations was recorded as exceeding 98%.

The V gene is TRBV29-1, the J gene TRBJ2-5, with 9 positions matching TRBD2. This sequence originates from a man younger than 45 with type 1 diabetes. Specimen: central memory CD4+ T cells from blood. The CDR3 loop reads CSARTSESAETQYF. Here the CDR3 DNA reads TGCAGCGCCCGGACTAGCGAGTCTGCGGAGACCCAGTACTTC.